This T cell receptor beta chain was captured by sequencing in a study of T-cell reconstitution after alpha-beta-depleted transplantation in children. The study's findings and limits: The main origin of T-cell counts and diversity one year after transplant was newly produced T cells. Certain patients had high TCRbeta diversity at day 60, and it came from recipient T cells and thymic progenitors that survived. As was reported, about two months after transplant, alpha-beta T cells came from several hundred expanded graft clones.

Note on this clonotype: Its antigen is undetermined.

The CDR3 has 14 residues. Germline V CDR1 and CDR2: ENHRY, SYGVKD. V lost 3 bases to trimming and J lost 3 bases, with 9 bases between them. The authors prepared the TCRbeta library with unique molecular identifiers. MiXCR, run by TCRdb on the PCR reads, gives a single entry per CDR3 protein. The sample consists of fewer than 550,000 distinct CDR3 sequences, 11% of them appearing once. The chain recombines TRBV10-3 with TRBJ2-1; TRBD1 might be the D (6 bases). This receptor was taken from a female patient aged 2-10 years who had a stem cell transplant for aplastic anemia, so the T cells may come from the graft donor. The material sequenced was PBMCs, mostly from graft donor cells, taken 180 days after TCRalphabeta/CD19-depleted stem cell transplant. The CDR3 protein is CAISEGGNYNEQFF. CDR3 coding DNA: TGTGCCATCAGTGAAGGGGGAAACTACAATGAGCAGTTCTTC.